Following are 28 T cell receptor beta chains from one sample sequenced in a study of blood T cell repertoires in COVID-19 (dated by TCRdb to the early 2020s). Library preparation was by the immunoSEQ multiplex PCR assay. Held by TCRdb, this immuneACCESS table contains in-frame sequences only and omits some clones. Under half of the omission traces to an unresolved V gene where checked; the cause of the rest is unknown. The sample yields some 95,000 clones; roughly 75% were counted once. The top ten constitute approximately 9% of the sample. The sample comprised peripheral blood. Every receptor here comes from a man between 50 and 59 years old who had recovered from COVID-19.

The chain has TRBV6-2 or TRBV6-3 and TRBJ2-1, with 7 bases that match TRBD1. The CDR3 has 15 amino acids. V was clipped by 2 bases and J by 2 bases; unmatched bases: 3. The germline V gene has CDR1 MNHEY and CDR2 SVGEGT. As DNA, the CDR3 is TGTGCCAGCAGTTACCGGGACAGCACCTACAATGAGCAGTTCTTC. Amino acid sequence: CASSYRDSTYNEQFF.

The chain uses TRBV6-5 and TRBJ1-5; D is unclear. This CDR3 has 14 residues. V dropped 5 bases and J dropped 0 bases, with 8 bases sitting between them. Looked up from germline, CDR1 is MNHEY and CDR2 is SVGAGI. The CDR3 region is CASSKQNSNQPQHF. The CDR3 nucleotides read TGTGCCAGCAGTAAACAGAATAGCAATCAGCCCCAGCATTTT.

The rearrangement uses TRBV6-6 and TRBJ2-5; TRBD2 aligns across 10 bases. With 5 bases clipped from V and 3 bases from J, the junction kept 9 bases outside the gene matches. The CDR3 length is 16 residues. Germline V lookup: CDR1 MNHNY, CDR2 SVGAGI (reference sequence). The CDR3 DNA reads TGTGCCAGCAGTAAGCGGGGGGGCCAAAGTAAAGAGACCCAGTACTTC. Its protein is CASSKRGGQSKETQYF.

The CDR3 nucleotides are TGTGCCAGCATCGGGAGGGGGCGAACTGAAGCTTTCTTT. Its protein product is CASIGRGRTEAFF. This chain uses TRBV5-4 with TRBJ1-1; TRBD1 agrees at 7 bases. V lost 6 bases, J lost 5 bases, and 7 bases stayed unmatched. The CDR3 length is 13 residues. The germline CDR1 and CDR2 sequences are SGHNT and YYREEE (reference sequence). The full variable domain, completed using reference TRBV5-4 and TRBJ1-1, is ETGVTQSPTHLIKTRGQQVTLRCSSQSGHNTVSWYQQALGQGPQFIFQYYREEENGRGNFPPRFSGLQFPNYSSELNVNALELDDSALYLCASIGRGRTEAFFGQGTRLTVV.

The V call is TRBV7-2, the J call TRBJ2-3; D is ambiguous. CDR3 length: 19 amino acids. The germline V and J ends were trimmed by 2 bases and 2 bases, with 23 bases remaining between them. Germline V CDR1 and CDR2: SGHTA, FQGNSA. The chain's CDR3 is CASSLQFKAWAGPTDTQYF. CDR3 DNA sequence: TGTGCCAGCAGCTTACAGTTTAAGGCTTGGGCAGGTCCCACAGATACGCAGTATTTT.

The chain uses TRBV11-3 and TRBJ2-1, with TRBD2 identical over 10 bases. The junction had 17 bases not matched to a gene; V was cut back by 4 bases and J by 2 bases. CDR1 is SGHNT and CDR2 is YENEEA in the germline V gene. The CDR3 runs to 20 residues. The DNA of the CDR3 is TGTGCCAGCAGCTCGACTCTCGGGGCTAGCGGGAGTCCCGCCTACAATGAGCAGTTCTTC. Its protein is CASSSTLGASGSPAYNEQFF.

The chain uses TRBV7-8 and TRBJ1-4, with D perhaps TRBD1 (5 bases). Trimming cost V 4 bases and J 6 bases, with 12 bases left between them. Germline V gene data show CDR1 as SGHVS and CDR2 as FQNEAQ. The CDR3 runs 14 residues. The CDR3 loop reads CASSSDSGHEKLFF. The CDR3 DNA sequence: TGTGCCAGCAGCTCCGACAGTGGACATGAAAAACTGTTTTTT.

J is TRBJ2-1 and V is TRBV28; 12 nucleotides align to TRBD2. Germline CDR1 is MDHEN and CDR2 is SYDVKM. The CDR3 is 15 residues long. Trimming removed 5 bases from V and 4 bases from J; junction bases left unmatched: 3. This chain's CDR3 is CASSTSGRPYNEQFF. CDR3 in DNA: TGTGCCAGCAGTACTAGCGGGAGGCCTTACAATGAGCAGTTCTTC.

The rearrangement links TRBV28 to TRBJ2-6; D possibly corresponds to TRBD1 (6 bases). The CDR3 sequence is 16 residues long. The germline gives CDR1 MDHEN, CDR2 SYDVKM. Between the trimmed V and J ends, which lost 8 bases and 0 bases, there was a span of 14 bases. Here the CDR3 reads CASGLQGPSGANVLTF. The CDR3 DNA is TGTGCCAGCGGATTACAGGGCCCCTCTGGGGCCAACGTCCTGACTTTC.

J is TRBJ2-1 and V is TRBV6-2 or TRBV6-3, with 12 bases aligning to TRBD2. CDR3 length: 14 amino acids. Germline-derived CDR1 and CDR2 are MNHEY and SVGEGT. V lost 6 bases, J lost 7 bases, and 4 bases stayed unmatched. CDR3 sequence: CASSRTSGTNEQFF. In DNA form, the CDR3 reads TGTGCCAGCAGCCGGACTAGCGGGACAAATGAGCAGTTCTTC.

The V and J genes are TRBV5-4 and TRBJ2-7; TRBD1 aligns across 8 bases. Germline V gene lookup returns CDR1 SGHNT and CDR2 YYREEE (reference sequence). CDR3 length: 14 residues. V lost 4 bases to trimming and J lost 1 base; unmatched junction nucleotides: 4. The CDR3 region has the DNA TGTGCCAGCAGCCCCCAGGGGGCTTCCTACGAGCAGTACTTC. Encoded protein: CASSPQGASYEQYF.

V is TRBV9 and J is TRBJ1-1; perhaps TRBD1 as D (5 bases). Per germline, CDR1 SGDLS and CDR2 YYNGEE. This CDR3 has 13 amino acids. Trimming left V 3 bases short and J 1 base short, with 7 bases between. CDR3 DNA sequence: TGTGCCAGCAGCGGACAGCCGAACACTGAAGCTTTCTTT. Encoded protein: CASSGQPNTEAFF.

In DNA form, the CDR3 reads TGTGCCAGCAGTTTAGGGGGGGCTCTGAACACTGAAGCTTTCTTT. It yields the protein CASSLGGALNTEAFF. The genes are TRBV28 and TRBJ1-1, with D maybe TRBD1 (6 bases). Germline V gene sequence: CDR1 MDHEN, CDR2 SYDVKM. CDR3 length: 15 residues. V was shortened by 2 bases and J by 0 bases, with 10 bases between the two germline ends.

The chain uses TRBV5-4 and TRBJ2-7, with D unclear. This CDR3 has 16 amino acids. Germline V gene lookup returns CDR1 SGHNT and CDR2 YYREEE (reference sequence). Trimming pared 6 bases from V and 0 bases from J, leaving 19 bases between. This CDR3 reads CASTRGGSESSYEQYF. The CDR3 DNA sequence: TGTGCCAGCACCCGCGGTGGGTCCGAGAGCTCCTACGAGCAGTACTTC.

The gene calls are TRBV10-1 and TRBJ1-2; 12 nucleotides match TRBD1. The CDR3 length is 19 residues. J lost 3 bases, V lost 8 bases, and 19 bases had no gene match. Per the germline V gene, CDR1 is WNHNN and CDR2 is SYGVQD (reference sequence). CDR3 residues: CASPHSGTGTGGIDYGYTF. The CDR3 region has the DNA TGCGCCAGCCCCCACTCCGGAACCGGGACAGGGGGCATAGACTATGGCTACACCTTC.

This clone occurred once. The chain combines TRBV25-1 with TRBJ1-1; 9 bases line up with TRBD1. The CDR3 runs to 15 residues. V shed 3 bases and J 7 bases; nucleotides not matched to a gene: 9. CDR1 is MGHDK and CDR2 is SYGVNS in the germline V gene. In DNA, the CDR3 is TGTGCCAGCAGTGACAACAGGGGGCGCGGGGGTGAAGCTTTCTTT. It is translated as CASSDNRGRGGEAFF.

In its sample, this clone was seen a few times. This chain uses TRBV4-1 with TRBJ2-2; D may be TRBD1 (6 bases). Trimming took 0 bases from V and 2 from J, leaving 13 bases between them. The CDR3 runs 17 residues. In germline, CDR1 is MGHRA, CDR2 YSYEKL. CDR3 amino acids: CASSQEEQGRNTGELFF. In nucleotides, the CDR3 is TGCGCCAGCAGCCAAGAGGAGCAGGGGCGCAACACCGGGGAGCTGTTTTTT.

The chain couples TRBV5-8 to TRBJ2-3, with TRBD1 matching over 8 bases. The germline gives CDR1 SGHTS, CDR2 YDEGEE. V dropped 2 bases and J dropped 9; count of bases not matched to a gene: 8. This CDR3 is 14 amino acids long. The CDR3 loop is CASSLRGYRGTQYF. The CDR3 nucleotides read TGTGCCAGCAGCTTAAGGGGGTACAGGGGGACGCAGTATTTT.

The gene calls are TRBV30 and TRBJ2-2, with 7 bases aligning to TRBD2. There are 15 residues in the CDR3. Losses at the gene ends were 2 bases for V and 2 bases for J; bases not matched to a gene: 5. Germline CDR1 and CDR2: GTSNPN and SVGIG (reference sequence). The CDR3 bases are TGTGCCTGGAGTCGGGGAGGGGTAAACACCGGGGAGCTGTTTTTT. This encodes CAWSRGGVNTGELFF.

V is TRBV19 and J is TRBJ2-1, with TRBD1 matching 7 bases. The CDR3 loop spans 16 amino acids. CDR1 and CDR2 (germline): LNHDA, SQIVND (reference sequence). J lost 6 bases, V lost 3 bases, and 11 bases had no gene match. CDR3 residues: CASSMIAGGLVNEQFF. CDR3 nucleotides: TGTGCCAGTAGTATGATTGCAGGGGGTTTGGTCAATGAGCAGTTCTTC.

The V and J genes are TRBV27 and TRBJ1-2, with TRBD1 as a possible D gene (5 bases). Germline values: CDR1 MNHEY, CDR2 SMNVEV (reference sequence). The V and J ends lost 4 bases and 6 bases respectively, with 12 bases between them. The CDR3 is 13 residues long. The CDR3 sequence is CASSSRGGHGYTF. In DNA form, the CDR3 reads TGTGCCAGCAGTTCCCGGGGGGGTCATGGCTACACCTTC.

The rearrangement joins TRBV28 to TRBJ1-3; 12 nucleotides match TRBD1. V was pared by 7 bases and J by 0 bases, with 4 bases of the junction left unmatched. This CDR3 spans 16 amino acids. Germline V gene lookup returns CDR1 MDHEN and CDR2 SYDVKM. The CDR3 loop reads CASIRDRGLSGNTIYF. DNA of the CDR3: TGTGCCAGCATCCGGGACAGGGGGCTCTCTGGAAACACCATATATTTT.

The CDR3 reads CASFGTPAQNTGELFF. CDR3 coding DNA: TGCGCCAGCTTCGGGACTCCAGCTCAGAACACCGGGGAGCTGTTTTTT. This chain links TRBV5-1 with TRBJ2-2, with TRBD2 as a possible D gene (6 bases). In germline, CDR1 is SGHRS, CDR2 YFSETQ. CDR3 length equals 16 residues. V was trimmed by 7 bases and J by 1 base, leaving 17 bases between them.

There are a few counts of this clone. This chain connects TRBV4-2 to TRBJ2-3; D remains ambiguous. The CDR3 is 14 amino acids. Germline V gene data show CDR1 as LGHNA and CDR2 as YNFKEQ. Trimming took 3 bases from V and 6 from J, leaving 13 bases between them. The CDR3 region is CASSQPSSSDTQYF. As DNA, the CDR3 is TGTGCCAGCAGCCAGCCCTCTAGTTCCGATACGCAGTATTTT.

The rearrangement uses TRBV19 and TRBJ1-1; 10 bases agree with TRBD1. Germline lookup yields CDR1 LNHDA and CDR2 SQIVND (reference sequence). The CDR3 runs to 16 residues. V gave up 5 bases and J gave up 2 bases; unmatched junction bases: 8. The CDR3 DNA sequence: TGTGCCAGTAGTCCTGGACAGGGGGGGGCCAACACTGAAGCTTTCTTT. Translated: CASSPGQGGANTEAFF.

The V call is TRBV6-6, the J call TRBJ2-1; 9 bases agree with TRBD2. V shed 5 bases and J 2 bases; nucleotides not matched to a gene: 10. CDR3 size: 17 residues. CDR1 is MNHNY and CDR2 is SVGAGI in the germline V gene (reference sequence). The CDR3 sequence: CASSPTSGGGAYNEQFF. CDR3 in DNA: TGTGCCAGCAGTCCAACCTCGGGCGGGGGGGCCTACAATGAGCAGTTCTTC.

V is TRBV19 and J is TRBJ2-1, with 8 bases aligning to TRBD1. The CDR3 covers 18 residues. The germline gives CDR1 LNHDA, CDR2 SQIVND (reference sequence). J lost 0 bases, V lost 6 bases, and 13 bases had no gene match. This chain's CDR3 is CASRNTGGARSSYNEQFF. The DNA of the CDR3 is TGTGCCAGTAGGAACACAGGGGGTGCGAGGAGCTCCTACAATGAGCAGTTCTTC.

V gene TRBV9 combines with J gene TRBJ1-1; 7 bases are shared with TRBD1. CDR3 size: 14 residues. The germline CDR1 and CDR2 sequences are SGDLS and YYNGEE. After removal of 0 bases from V and 3 bases from J, the junction contained 2 bases not matched to a gene. The CDR3 here is CASSVGDSYTEAFF. In nucleotides, the CDR3 is TGTGCCAGCAGCGTAGGGGACAGTTACACTGAAGCTTTCTTT.